This T cell receptor beta chain was retrieved from a study of OX40 agonist ivuxolimab in advanced cancers. Assay used: immunoSEQ multiplex PCR; TCRdb lists only in-frame clones, some missing. The sample consists of over 60,000 clones, roughly 82% of them appearing once. V was trimmed by 0 bases and J by 1 base, leaving 7 bases between them. CDR3 size: 15 residues. Germline V CDR1 and CDR2: SGHTA, FQGNSA. The starting material was CD4+ or CD8+ T cells sorted from blood, obtained in a trial of the OX40 agonist ivuxolimab. This sequence originates from an adult with an advanced solid tumor such as melanoma, head and neck, liver or kidney cancer. The chain combines TRBV7-2 with TRBJ2-1, with D hard to call. The CDR3 spells CASSLAYGSYNEQFF. The CDR3 DNA reads TGTGCCAGCAGCTTAGCCTATGGGTCCTACAATGAGCAGTTCTTC. Full variable domain (outside the CDR3, taken from reference TRBV7-2 and TRBJ2-1): GAGVSQSPSNKVTEKGKDVELRCDPISGHTALYWYRQSLGQGLEFLIYFQGNSAPDKSGLPSDRFSAERTGGSVSTLTIQRTQQEDSAVYLCASSLAYGSYNEQFFGPGTRLTVL.